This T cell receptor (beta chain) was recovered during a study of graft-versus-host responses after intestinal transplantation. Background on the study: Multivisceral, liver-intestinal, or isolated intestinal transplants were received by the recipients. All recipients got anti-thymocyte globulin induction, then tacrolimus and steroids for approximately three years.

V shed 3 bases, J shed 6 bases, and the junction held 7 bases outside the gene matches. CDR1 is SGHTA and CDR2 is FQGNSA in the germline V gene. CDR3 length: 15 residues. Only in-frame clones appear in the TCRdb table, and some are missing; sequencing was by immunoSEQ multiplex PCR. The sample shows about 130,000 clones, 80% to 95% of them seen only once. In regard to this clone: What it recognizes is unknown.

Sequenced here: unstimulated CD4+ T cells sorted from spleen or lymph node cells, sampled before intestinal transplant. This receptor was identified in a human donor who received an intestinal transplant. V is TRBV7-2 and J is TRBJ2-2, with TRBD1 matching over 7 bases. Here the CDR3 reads CASSFYQGVSGELFF. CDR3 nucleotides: TGTGCCAGCAGCTTCTACCAGGGGGTATCCGGGGAGCTGTTTTTT. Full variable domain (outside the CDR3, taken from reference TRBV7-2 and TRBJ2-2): GAGVSQSPSNKVTEKGKDVELRCDPISGHTALYWYRQSLGQGLEFLIYFQGNSAPDKSGLPSDRFSAERTGGSVSTLTIQRTQQEDSAVYLCASSFYQGVSGELFFGEGSRLTVL.